The rows below give T cell receptor beta chains drawn from one sample of a study of shared clonotypes between healthy human individuals. Sequencing was performed with immunoSEQ multiplex PCR; in TCRdb, only in-frame clones are kept and a portion is missing. Of about 1.5 million clones listed, roughly 98% were seen once; the top ten hold 0.4% to 0.45%. The sequenced material came from naive CD4+ T cells sorted from blood. These receptors were obtained from a man aged 30 to 39 in good health. CDR3s include the opening cysteine and the closing phenylalanine or tryptophan. A D gene is named only where the DNA matches it firmly. Rows may omit the clone size; those that give it use once, few, many or a size class.

v_call: TRBV6-1
j_call: TRBJ2-1
d_call: TRBD2
clone_size: NA
cdr3_aa: CASSENGGNNEQFF
cdr3_nt: TGTGCCAGCAGTGAAAACGGGGGGAACAATGAGCAGTTCTTC

v_call: TRBV5-4
j_call: TRBJ1-1
d_call: NA
clone_size: NA
cdr3_aa: CASSLALNTEAFF
cdr3_nt: TGTGCCAGCAGCTTGGCCTTGAACACTGAAGCTTTCTTT

v_call: TRBV15
j_call: TRBJ2-1
d_call: TRBD1
clone_size: NA
cdr3_aa: CATSRGPTGQGGNEQFF
cdr3_nt: TGTGCCACCAGCAGAGGTCCGACGGGACAGGGAGGCAATGAGCAGTTCTTC

v_call: TRBV2
j_call: TRBJ2-5
d_call: NA
clone_size: NA
cdr3_aa: CASSNQPGPQETQYF
cdr3_nt: TGTGCCAGCAGTAACCAGCCGGGCCCCCAAGAGACCCAGTACTTC

v_call: TRBV4-1
j_call: TRBJ2-1
d_call: TRBD1
clone_size: NA
cdr3_aa: CASSQDQTGGQFF
cdr3_nt: TGCGCCAGCAGCCAAGATCAGACAGGGGGGCAGTTCTTC

v_call: TRBV27
j_call: TRBJ2-7
d_call: TRBD1
clone_size: NA
cdr3_aa: CASSLFTGQGPGEQYF
cdr3_nt: TGTGCCAGCAGTTTATTTACGGGACAGGGGCCTGGGGAGCAGTACTTC

v_call: TRBV19
j_call: TRBJ1-3
d_call: NA
clone_size: NA
cdr3_aa: CASTTDFGNTIYF
cdr3_nt: TGTGCCAGTACTACGGATTTCGGAAACACCATATATTTT

v_call: TRBV5-1
j_call: TRBJ2-7
d_call: NA
clone_size: NA
cdr3_aa: CASSRVGFYEQYF
cdr3_nt: TGCGCCAGCAGCCGGGTAGGATTCTACGAGCAGTACTTC

v_call: TRBV25-1
j_call: TRBJ2-7
d_call: NA
clone_size: NA
cdr3_aa: CASSEIGAGIEQYF
cdr3_nt: TGTGCCAGCAGTGAAATCGGAGCCGGCATCGAGCAGTACTTC

v_call: TRBV6-1
j_call: TRBJ1-3
d_call: NA
clone_size: NA
cdr3_aa: CATTGLSGNTIYF
cdr3_nt: TGTGCCACCACAGGTTTGTCTGGAAACACCATATATTTT

v_call: TRBV5-1
j_call: TRBJ2-1
d_call: TRBD2
clone_size: NA
cdr3_aa: CASSSSGLSSYNEQFF
cdr3_nt: TGCGCCAGCAGCTCTAGCGGGTTGAGCTCCTACAATGAGCAGTTCTTC

v_call: TRBV7-8
j_call: TRBJ1-5
d_call: NA
clone_size: NA
cdr3_aa: CASTSGGRRDQPQHF
cdr3_nt: TGTGCCAGCACGTCGGGGGGGCGGAGGGATCAGCCCCAGCATTTT

v_call: TRBV5-1
j_call: TRBJ2-3
d_call: NA
clone_size: NA
cdr3_aa: CASSQRGIDTQYF
cdr3_nt: TGCGCCAGCAGCCAGAGGGGTATAGATACGCAGTATTTT

v_call: TRBV25-1
j_call: TRBJ2-3
d_call: TRBD2
clone_size: NA
cdr3_aa: CARRTSSLLAPHTDTQYF
cdr3_nt: TGTGCCAGAAGGACTAGTTCACTTTTAGCGCCACACACAGATACGCAGTATTTT

v_call: TRBV2
j_call: TRBJ2-3
d_call: TRBD1
clone_size: once
cdr3_aa: CASSQNSDRPTDTQYF
cdr3_nt: TGTGCCAGCAGCCAGAATTCGGACAGGCCCACAGATACGCAGTATTTT

v_call: TRBV18
j_call: TRBJ1-5
d_call: NA
clone_size: NA
cdr3_aa: CASSPIRDQPQHF
cdr3_nt: TGTGCCAGCTCACCAATCAGGGATCAGCCCCAGCATTTT

v_call: TRBV4-1
j_call: TRBJ2-7
d_call: TRBD1
clone_size: NA
cdr3_aa: CASSQESQGALSHEQYF
cdr3_nt: TGCGCCAGCAGCCAAGAAAGTCAGGGGGCTTTATCCCACGAGCAGTACTTC

v_call: TRBV10-1
j_call: TRBJ2-2
d_call: NA
clone_size: NA
cdr3_aa: CASSSSGLHTGELFF
cdr3_nt: TGCGCCAGCAGCTCGAGCGGGCTGCACACCGGGGAGCTGTTTTTT

v_call: TRBV18
j_call: TRBJ2-5
d_call: NA
clone_size: NA
cdr3_aa: CASSPPGRGETQYF
cdr3_nt: TGTGCCAGCTCACCACCGGGCAGGGGTGAGACCCAGTACTTC

v_call: TRBV4-3
j_call: TRBJ2-2
d_call: NA
clone_size: NA
cdr3_aa: CASSQDGPAPGELFF
cdr3_nt: TGCGCCAGCAGCCAAGATGGACCCGCCCCCGGGGAGCTGTTTTTT

v_call: TRBV6-5
j_call: TRBJ2-7
d_call: NA
clone_size: NA
cdr3_aa: CASSYSNEGSTYEQYF
cdr3_nt: TGTGCCAGCAGTTACTCGAACGAGGGGTCGACCTACGAGCAGTACTTC

v_call: TRBV28
j_call: TRBJ1-1
d_call: NA
clone_size: once
cdr3_aa: CATVRVGNTEAFF
cdr3_nt: TGTGCCACCGTGAGGGTCGGAAACACTGAAGCTTTCTTT

v_call: TRBV29-1
j_call: TRBJ2-1
d_call: TRBD2
clone_size: NA
cdr3_aa: CSVALAGAKSSYNEQFF
cdr3_nt: TGCAGCGTTGCCCTAGCGGGAGCGAAGAGCTCCTACAATGAGCAGTTCTTC

v_call: TRBV5-1
j_call: TRBJ2-5
d_call: TRBD1
clone_size: once
cdr3_aa: CASSFVGTGEETQYF
cdr3_nt: TGCGCCAGCAGCTTCGTCGGGACAGGGGAGGAGACCCAGTACTTC

v_call: TRBV7-2
j_call: TRBJ2-2
d_call: NA
clone_size: NA
cdr3_aa: CASSFVFAAANTGELFF
cdr3_nt: TGTGCCAGCAGCTTTGTCTTCGCAGCCGCGAACACCGGGGAGCTGTTTTTT

v_call: TRBV4-1
j_call: TRBJ2-3
d_call: NA
clone_size: once
cdr3_aa: CASSLGPSTDTQYF
cdr3_nt: TGCGCCAGCAGCCTAGGACCCAGCACAGATACGCAGTATTTT

v_call: TRBV30
j_call: TRBJ2-7
d_call: NA
clone_size: NA
cdr3_aa: CACRGHPSSYEQYF
cdr3_nt: TGTGCCTGTAGGGGACATCCGAGCTCCTACGAGCAGTACTTC

v_call: TRBV6-1
j_call: TRBJ2-3
d_call: NA
clone_size: NA
cdr3_aa: CASTRSGLATDTQYF
cdr3_nt: TGTGCCAGCACCCGCTCCGGACTCGCCACAGATACGCAGTATTTT

v_call: TRBV29-1
j_call: TRBJ2-1
d_call: NA
clone_size: NA
cdr3_aa: CSAGGPYNEQFF
cdr3_nt: TGCAGCGCTGGCGGGCCGTACAATGAGCAGTTCTTC

v_call: TRBV11-2
j_call: TRBJ2-1
d_call: TRBD2
clone_size: NA
cdr3_aa: CASSYGLAGGYNEQFF
cdr3_nt: TGTGCCAGCAGCTACGGACTAGCGGGAGGGTACAATGAGCAGTTCTTC

v_call: TRBV7-8
j_call: TRBJ2-2
d_call: NA
clone_size: NA
cdr3_aa: CASSLNGRELFF
cdr3_nt: TGTGCCAGCAGCTTAAATGGAAGGGAGCTGTTTTTT

v_call: TRBV28
j_call: TRBJ2-7
d_call: TRBD1
clone_size: NA
cdr3_aa: CATGTGPSYEQYF
cdr3_nt: TGTGCCACCGGGACAGGGCCCTCCTACGAGCAGTACTTC